A selection of T cell receptor beta chains follows, all from one sample in a study of T cell repertoires in cytomegalovirus infection. No antigens are known for them. TCRdb ran MiXCR on the reads and lists one entry per CDR3 protein. The sample has about 830,000 distinct CDR3 sequences, roughly 33% seen once. This material consisted of cultured CD8+ T cells from PBMCs, taken from culture after CMV antigen stimulation. These receptor sequences come from a human donor in good health (CMV status not recorded). Some clones in this sample may be carry-over from other donors' samples. Both conserved end residues are part of each CDR3. A D gene is named only where the DNA matches it firmly. Size is omitted from some rows. Given values are once, few, many or a class for expanded clones.

abundance | j_gene | v_gene | d_gene | CDR3aa | CDR3nt
NA | TRBJ1-3 | TRBV6-6 | NA | CASTPGDGNTIYF | TGTGCCAGCACCCCCGGAGACGGAAACACCATATATTTT
NA | TRBJ2-1 | TRBV19 | TRBD1 | CASSRTGIYNEQFF | TGTGCCAGTAGTCGGACAGGGATTTACAATGAGCAGTTCTTC
few | TRBJ1-6 | TRBV7-2 | NA | CASTLWEGLTSPLHF | TGTGCCAGCACCCTGTGGGAAGGGCTTACTTCACCCCTCCACTTT
many | TRBJ1-1 | TRBV7-9 | NA | CASSLGATEAFF | TGTGCCAGCAGCTTAGGGGCCACTGAAGCTTTCTTT
NA | TRBJ1-1 | TRBV5-5 | TRBD1 | CASSWTGGRTEAFF | TGTGCCAGCAGCTGGACAGGGGGCAGAACTGAAGCTTTCTTT
NA | TRBJ2-7 | TRBV20-1 | TRBD2 | CSARAKRGAYEQYF | TGCAGTGCTAGGGCTAAGCGGGGGGCCTACGAGCAGTACTTC
few | TRBJ1-1 | TRBV14 | TRBD1 | CASSQLTGGTEAFF | TGTGCCAGCAGCCAACTGACAGGGGGCACTGAAGCTTTCTTT
NA | TRBJ1-1 | TRBV10-3 | NA | CAISESWGDGRTEAFF | TGTGCCATCAGTGAGTCGTGGGGCGACGGGAGAACTGAAGCTTTCTTT
NA | TRBJ2-1 | TRBV12-3/TRBV12-4 | TRBD1 | CASSLGDRTYNEQFF | TGTGCCAGCAGTTTAGGGGACAGAACCTACAATGAGCAGTTCTTC
NA | TRBJ1-2 | TRBV2 | NA | CASSEFGGRGIYYGYTF | TGTGCCAGCAGTGAATTCGGGGGGCGGGGGATCTACTATGGCTACACCTTC
NA | TRBJ1-4 | TRBV6-5 | NA | CASSYHRTTNEKLFF | TGTGCCAGCAGTTACCACAGAACAACTAATGAAAAACTGTTTTTT
NA | TRBJ1-5 | TRBV4-2 | NA | CASSQGEDQPQHF | TGTGCCAGCAGCCAAGGGGAGGATCAGCCCCAGCATTTT
few | TRBJ2-5 | TRBV7-6 | NA | CASSLREIETQYF | TGTGCCAGCAGCTTGAGAGAGATAGAGACCCAGTACTTC
NA | TRBJ1-1 | TRBV6-2/TRBV6-3 | TRBD1 | CASSYSSLTGATEAFF | TGTGCCAGCAGTTACTCCTCGTTGACAGGGGCTACTGAAGCTTTCTTT
NA | TRBJ2-1 | TRBV9 | TRBD2 | CASSSRVDGGDRVQFF | TGTGCCAGCAGCTCCCGGGTAGACGGGGGGGATAGGGTGCAGTTCTTC
many | TRBJ2-4 | TRBV27 | NA | CASSGRDSPGVKNIQYF | TGTGCCAGCAGTGGCCGGGACTCTCCGGGAGTCAAAAACATTCAGTACTTC
many | TRBJ2-1 | TRBV7-2 | TRBD1 | CASSQDRGPGNEQFF | TGTGCCAGCAGCCAGGACAGGGGGCCGGGGAATGAGCAGTTCTTC